These T cell receptor beta chains were read from a single sample in a study of CD8+CD57+ T cells in acquired aplastic anemia. One entry per CDR3 protein, called by TCRdb with MiXCR from the reads. Here the sample spans hundreds of thousands of distinct CDR3 sequences, 65% to 80% being singletons. The specimen was sorted CD4+, CD8+, or CD8+CD57+ T cells (not recorded which) from PBMCs. The receptors come from a human donor in good health, serving as a control. Each CDR3 is given without its conserved first and last residue. The order of the fields is J gene, V gene, D gene, clone size, CDR3 protein. D genes are given only for firm matches. For some rows the clone size is stated as once, few or many, or as a class when expanded; others skip it.

j_call: TRBJ1-2; v_call: TRBV19; d_call: NA; clone_size: NA; cdr3_aa: TSSIVGFDYGYT
j_call: TRBJ2-7; v_call: TRBV2; d_call: NA; clone_size: NA; cdr3_aa: ASSQQTCGYAQD
j_call: TRBJ1-3; v_call: TRBV25-1; d_call: TRBD1; clone_size: many; cdr3_aa: ASSPQGQATGNTIY
j_call: TRBJ2-7; v_call: TRBV7-9; d_call: TRBD1; clone_size: NA; cdr3_aa: ASSSRGDSYEKS
j_call: TRBJ1-1; v_call: TRBV2; d_call: NA; clone_size: NA; cdr3_aa: ASMKVVNTEAF
j_call: TRBJ2-7; v_call: TRBV7-9; d_call: NA; clone_size: NA; cdr3_aa: ASSLNSWGAPYEQY
j_call: TRBJ2-3; v_call: TRBV25-1; d_call: TRBD2; clone_size: NA; cdr3_aa: ASSGSGGAPHTQY
j_call: TRBJ2-1; v_call: TRBV20-1; d_call: NA; clone_size: NA; cdr3_aa: SARDDYHYDNEQF
j_call: TRBJ2-2; v_call: TRBV6-6; d_call: TRBD1; clone_size: NA; cdr3_aa: ASKDRDTGELF
j_call: TRBJ1-1; v_call: TRBV5-1; d_call: NA; clone_size: NA; cdr3_aa: ASSTHNLLRNTEAF
j_call: TRBJ2-1; v_call: TRBV29-1; d_call: NA; clone_size: NA; cdr3_aa: SVDVRSYNEQF
j_call: TRBJ2-7; v_call: TRBV12-3/TRBV12-4; d_call: NA; clone_size: NA; cdr3_aa: ASREDHYEQY
j_call: TRBJ2-7; v_call: TRBV10-3; d_call: TRBD2; clone_size: NA; cdr3_aa: AISYRTSGGLEQY
j_call: TRBJ2-3; v_call: TRBV10-3; d_call: NA; clone_size: NA; cdr3_aa: ATSRRVSTETDTQY
j_call: TRBJ2-7; v_call: TRBV9; d_call: NA; clone_size: NA; cdr3_aa: ASSPTGPSSPLQY
j_call: TRBJ1-6; v_call: TRBV6-6; d_call: TRBD1; clone_size: NA; cdr3_aa: ASPRTAGQGEAPLH
j_call: TRBJ2-7; v_call: TRBV9; d_call: NA; clone_size: NA; cdr3_aa: ASSVGLDHSYEQY
j_call: TRBJ2-7; v_call: TRBV7-9; d_call: TRBD1; clone_size: NA; cdr3_aa: ASSLRDRPDEQY
j_call: TRBJ2-4; v_call: TRBV15; d_call: NA; clone_size: many; cdr3_aa: ATSSNLRPEAKNIQY
j_call: NA; v_call: TRBV2; d_call: TRBD2; clone_size: NA; cdr3_aa: ASSKAGDSAYGQY
j_call: TRBJ1-6; v_call: TRBV20-1; d_call: NA; clone_size: NA; cdr3_aa: SARGWGTNSPLH
j_call: TRBJ2-3; v_call: TRBV7-6; d_call: NA; clone_size: NA; cdr3_aa: ASSLDSNSKNQYY
j_call: TRBJ2-7; v_call: TRBV5-1; d_call: NA; clone_size: NA; cdr3_aa: ASSSLPGPGIYEQY
j_call: TRBJ2-5; v_call: TRBV7-9; d_call: NA; clone_size: NA; cdr3_aa: ASSLRTAYQETQY
j_call: TRBJ2-7; v_call: TRBV12-3/TRBV12-4; d_call: NA; clone_size: many; cdr3_aa: ASSHGRVLEQY
j_call: TRBJ1-6; v_call: TRBV12-3/TRBV12-4; d_call: NA; clone_size: many; cdr3_aa: ASTLGLRGIDSPLH
j_call: TRBJ1-3; v_call: TRBV6-9; d_call: NA; clone_size: once; cdr3_aa: ASNLISSGNTIY
j_call: TRBJ1-5; v_call: TRBV5-1; d_call: NA; clone_size: NA; cdr3_aa: ASSLGTEAFPSNQPQH
j_call: TRBJ1-5; v_call: TRBV20-1; d_call: NA; clone_size: many; cdr3_aa: SASRGDQPQH
j_call: TRBJ1-3; v_call: TRBV10-3; d_call: NA; clone_size: many; cdr3_aa: AISEGAGNTIY
j_call: TRBJ1-2; v_call: TRBV5-1; d_call: NA; clone_size: many; cdr3_aa: ASSFQGNYGYT
j_call: TRBJ1-4; v_call: TRBV7-8; d_call: NA; clone_size: NA; cdr3_aa: ASSRAALICNEQLF
j_call: TRBJ1-2; v_call: TRBV6-5; d_call: NA; clone_size: NA; cdr3_aa: ASSDEGYT
j_call: TRBJ2-3; v_call: TRBV5-1; d_call: NA; clone_size: NA; cdr3_aa: ASSLDVGTDTQY
j_call: TRBJ2-7; v_call: TRBV24-1; d_call: NA; clone_size: many; cdr3_aa: ATSGGGAYEQY
j_call: TRBJ2-5; v_call: TRBV7-8; d_call: TRBD2; clone_size: NA; cdr3_aa: ASSLAGLAGGLGETQY
j_call: TRBJ2-5; v_call: TRBV20-1; d_call: TRBD1; clone_size: NA; cdr3_aa: SAVQGQWGKTQY
j_call: TRBJ2-7; v_call: TRBV7-2; d_call: NA; clone_size: NA; cdr3_aa: ASSLIKGNPYELY
j_call: TRBJ2-1; v_call: TRBV12-5; d_call: NA; clone_size: many; cdr3_aa: ASGFSEGRF
j_call: TRBJ2-7; v_call: TRBV27; d_call: NA; clone_size: NA; cdr3_aa: ARPWGGHTDYEQY
j_call: TRBJ2-3; v_call: TRBV5-1; d_call: NA; clone_size: NA; cdr3_aa: ASSPDYTDTQY
j_call: TRBJ2-2; v_call: TRBV19; d_call: TRBD1; clone_size: NA; cdr3_aa: ASRTGGVTGELF
j_call: TRBJ1-6; v_call: TRBV5-5; d_call: NA; clone_size: NA; cdr3_aa: ASSIDPRGNSPLH
j_call: TRBJ1-4; v_call: TRBV25-1; d_call: TRBD1; clone_size: NA; cdr3_aa: ASSLGTGGEELL
j_call: TRBJ1-1; v_call: TRBV20-1; d_call: NA; clone_size: NA; cdr3_aa: SAAGGGNFLAF
j_call: TRBJ1-1; v_call: TRBV10-3; d_call: NA; clone_size: few; cdr3_aa: AISEASSNTEAF